These 29 T cell receptor beta chains were sequenced from one sample in a study of blood T cell repertoires in COVID-19. The protocol was immunoSEQ multiplex PCR, while the TCRdb copy is restricted to in-frame clones and leaves out a portion. The table records 250,000 to 350,000 clones, 88% of them present only once. Sample: PBMCs or T cells enriched from blood (not recorded which). The receptors come from an older woman in a cohort exposed to, infected with or recovered from COVID-19 (not recorded which).

V is TRBV5-1 and J is TRBJ1-1; D not certain. Trimming pared 4 bases from V and 1 base from J, leaving 14 bases between. Germline V gene data show CDR1 as SGHRS and CDR2 as YFSETQ. The CDR3 runs 15 residues. The CDR3 loop is CASSPEGFRNTEAFF. In DNA, the CDR3 is TGCGCCAGCAGCCCGGAGGGTTTCCGGAACACTGAAGCTTTCTTT.

This clone was seen a single time. The chain is built from TRBV30 and TRBJ1-2, with a tentative D call TRBD1 (5 bases). Germline V gene data show CDR1 as GTSNPN and CDR2 as SVGIG (reference sequence). V was shortened by 2 bases and J by 3 bases, with 13 bases between the two germline ends. This CDR3 comprises 14 residues. The CDR3 region is CAWSLQGSYYGYTF. The CDR3 DNA reads as TGTGCCTGGAGTCTCCAGGGTAGTTACTATGGCTACACCTTC.

The rearrangement links TRBV29-1 to TRBJ1-2, with D perhaps matching TRBD1 (6 bases). CDR1 is SQVTM and CDR2 is ANQGSEA in the germline V gene. This CDR3 has 12 residues. V lost 5 bases and J 7 bases, leaving 14 bases between the germline ends. This CDR3 reads CSVKGGNGGYTF. The CDR3 coding sequence is TGCAGCGTTAAGGGGGGGAATGGTGGCTACACCTTC.

The chain joins TRBV7-3 to TRBJ2-1; weak D call: TRBD2 (7 bases). The CDR3 covers 14 residues. Trimming removed 0 bases at V and 10 bases at J, with 13 bases between. Germline V gene lookup returns CDR1 SGHTA and CDR2 FQGTGA. CDR3 coding DNA: TGTGCCAGCAGCTTAACAGGGGGGGCCCAGGAGCAGTTCTTC. It translates to CASSLTGGAQEQFF.

This clone has just one count. The chain joins TRBV6-5 to TRBJ2-3; D may be TRBD2 (5 bases). Trimming pared 10 bases from V and 1 base from J, leaving 15 bases between. CDR3 length equals 14 residues. The germline V gene encodes CDR1 MNHEY and CDR2 SVGAGI. CDR3 in amino acids: CATHRRVGTDTQYF. The CDR3 DNA sequence: TGTGCCACCCATAGGCGGGTCGGCACAGATACGCAGTATTTT.

This chain joins TRBV5-1 and TRBJ1-3, with 7 nucleotides matching TRBD1. The CDR3 contains 13 residues. Germline values: CDR1 SGHRS, CDR2 YFSETQ. V trimming: 4 bases; J trimming: 11 bases; junction bases outside the gene matches: 9. CDR3 in amino acids: CASSLRQGGSIYF. The CDR3, as DNA: TGCGCCAGCAGCCTTAGACAGGGAGGATCCATATATTTT.

The chain combines TRBV9 with TRBJ2-2; the match to TRBD1 covers 10 bases. The junction had 7 bases not matched to a gene; V was cut back by 5 bases and J by 6 bases. The CDR3 runs 15 residues. From germline, CDR1 is SGDLS and CDR2 YYNGEE. CDR3 nucleotide sequence: TGTGCCAGCAGGTCTCTGGGACAGGGGCCCGGGGAGCTGTTTTTT. Its translation is CASRSLGQGPGELFF.

V gene TRBV3-1 (or the pseudogene TRBV3-2) combines with J gene TRBJ2-1; TRBD1 matches at 9 bases. With V trimmed by 6 bases and J by 6 bases, 6 bases remained unmatched. The CDR3 is made up of 14 amino acids. Germline CDR1 is LGHDT and CDR2 is YNNKEL (reference sequence). The CDR3 DNA is TGTGCCAGCAGGCGGACAGGGGATGGCAATGAGCAGTTCTTC. Protein product: CASRRTGDGNEQFF.

The chain couples TRBV15 to TRBJ2-1, with TRBD2 as a possible D gene (6 bases). The germline CDR1 and CDR2 sequences are LNHNV and YYDKDF (reference sequence). V shed 0 bases and J shed 5 bases, with 17 bases lying between them. The CDR3 sequence is 17 residues long. In DNA, the CDR3 is TGTGCCACCAGCAGAGATCCTAGGCTAGCGAGACACAATGAGCAGTTCTTC. As protein: CATSRDPRLARHNEQFF.

This chain joins TRBV5-1 and TRBJ2-5; 7 positions agree with TRBD2. The CDR3 runs to 14 residues. V dropped 3 bases and J dropped 4; count of bases not matched to a gene: 6. Germline V gives CDR1 SGHRS, CDR2 YFSETQ. This chain's CDR3 is CASSSPGGRETQYF. The CDR3 DNA sequence: TGCGCCAGCAGCTCTCCGGGGGGAAGAGAGACCCAGTACTTC.

This chain connects TRBV7-3 to TRBJ2-5; weak D call: TRBD1 (6 bases). The DNA end lines up better with TRBJ2-7; the J call may be wrong. This CDR3 spans 12 amino acids. CDR1 SGHTA and CDR2 FQGTGA come from the germline V gene. The CDR3 loop reads CASSQQGNEQYF. DNA of the CDR3: TGTGCCAGCAGCCAACAGGGCAACGAGCAGTACTTC.

The chain combines TRBV5-1 with TRBJ2-7; 9 positions agree with TRBD2. This CDR3 comprises 13 residues. Germline CDR1 SGHRS, CDR2 YFSETQ. V was pared by 0 bases and J by 5 bases, with 0 bases of the junction left unmatched. The CDR3 protein is CASSLEREDEQYF. In DNA form, the CDR3 reads TGCGCCAGCAGCTTGGAGCGGGAGGACGAGCAGTACTTC.

This chain connects TRBV4-1 to TRBJ1-5; 7 positions agree with TRBD1. Unmatched junction bases numbered 7, after V lost 4 bases and J lost 7 bases. In germline, CDR1 is MGHRA, CDR2 YSYEKL. This CDR3 has 14 residues. CDR3 DNA sequence: TGCGCCAGCAGCCGAGACAGGGCTATCCAGCCCCAGCATTTT. As protein: CASSRDRAIQPQHF.

This sequence joins TRBV28 and TRBJ1-1; D not resolved. The CDR3 is 13 residues long. In germline, CDR1 is MDHEN, CDR2 SYDVKM. Between the trimmed V and J ends, which lost 3 bases and 0 bases, there was a span of 5 bases. The CDR3 DNA follows: TGTGCCAGCAGTTTCTATGTGAACACTGAAGCTTTCTTT. Residues: CASSFYVNTEAFF.

The chain carries TRBV3-1 (or the pseudogene TRBV3-2) and TRBJ2-2; possible D gene TRBD2, 6 bases. Germline values: CDR1 LGHDT, CDR2 YNNKEL (reference sequence). V shed 1 base and J shed 7 bases, with 16 bases lying between them. The CDR3 consists of 16 residues. CDR3 sequence: CASSQVTGRGIGELFF. CDR3 sequence (DNA): TGTGCCAGCAGCCAAGTAACCGGGAGAGGGATCGGGGAGCTGTTTTTT.

The CDR3: CASRPSGSEQFF. CDR3 sequence (DNA): TGCGCCAGCAGACCTAGCGGGAGCGAGCAGTTCTTC. J is TRBJ2-1 and V is TRBV10-2, with TRBD2 matching over 10 bases. Per germline, CDR1 WSHSY and CDR2 SAAADI. The CDR3 extends over 12 amino acids. V dropped 6 bases and J dropped 10; count of bases not matched to a gene: 3.

The chain carries TRBV27 and TRBJ2-2; 7 bases fit TRBD1. The V gene end was trimmed by 8 bases and the J gene end by 6 bases; junction bases not matched to a gene: 9. Germline CDR1 MNHEY, CDR2 SMNVEV (reference sequence). The CDR3 sequence is 14 residues long. DNA for the CDR3: TGTGCCAGCGGTCCCGACAGGGCGGCCGGGGAGCTGTTTTTT. This gives the protein CASGPDRAAGELFF.

The chain combines TRBV6-5 with TRBJ2-1; D is uncertain. Germline assignment: CDR1 MNHEY and CDR2 SVGAGI. This CDR3 comprises 14 residues. Trimming removed 5 bases from V and 0 bases from J, with 8 bases in between. The DNA of the CDR3 is TGTGCCAGCAGTCGAGCTAGCTCCTACAATGAGCAGTTCTTC. Its protein is CASSRASSYNEQFF.

Here the CDR3 reads CASSQAPPGGLQYF. The CDR3 nucleotides read TGTGCCAGCAGCCAGGCCCCCCCCGGAGGACTTCAGTACTTC. This chain uses TRBV3-1 (or the pseudogene TRBV3-2) with TRBJ2-4; TRBD2 might be the D (5 bases). Between the trimmed V and J ends, which lost 3 bases and 11 bases, there was a span of 17 bases. The CDR3 runs to 14 residues. The germline V gene encodes CDR1 LGHDT and CDR2 YNNKEL (reference sequence).

The chain combines TRBV29-1 with TRBJ1-1; 10 nucleotides align to TRBD1. V was clipped by 4 bases and J by 0 bases; unmatched bases: 8. The CDR3 length is 16 residues. Per germline, CDR1 SQVTM and CDR2 ANQGSEA. The CDR3 coding sequence is TGCAGCGTTGGGACCGGACAGGGGGATTTGAACACTGAAGCTTTCTTT. It codes for CSVGTGQGDLNTEAFF.

Turning to this clone: Other DNA variants within this sample encode the same CDR3. The rearrangement links TRBV30 to TRBJ2-5, with TRBD2 identical over 13 bases. CDR3 length: 15 residues. Per germline, CDR1 GTSNPN and CDR2 SVGIG (reference sequence). Trimming cost V 1 base and J 5 bases; bases outside gene matches: 4. The DNA of the CDR3 is TGTGCCTGGAGTGAGGGGACTAGCGGGAAGGAGACCCAGTACTTC. Translation gives CAWSEGTSGKETQYF. Filled out from reference TRBV30 and TRBJ2-5, the complete variable domain reads SQTIHQWPATLVQPVGSPLSLECTVEGTSNPNLYWYRQAAGRGLQLLFYSVGIGQISSEVPQNLSASRPQDRQFILSSKKLLLSDSGFYLCAWSEGTSGKETQYFGPGTRLLVL.

V gene TRBV7-3 combines with J gene TRBJ1-1; 8 nucleotides align to TRBD1. CDR3 length: 15 residues. V was pared by 5 bases and J by 1 base, with 6 bases of the junction left unmatched. Per germline, CDR1 SGHTA and CDR2 FQGTGA. The chain's CDR3 is CASSPTTGANTEAFF. In DNA form, the CDR3 reads TGTGCCAGCAGCCCAACGACAGGGGCGAACACTGAAGCTTTCTTT.

V gene TRBV28 combines with J gene TRBJ2-5; 7 bases map to TRBD2. The V and J ends lost 6 bases and 5 bases, in that order; junction bases with no gene match: 12. The germline V gene has CDR1 MDHEN and CDR2 SYDVKM. The CDR3 sequence is 15 residues long. CDR3 nucleotide sequence: TGTGCCAGCAGCCCCCAGACTAGCCGCCGGGAGACCCAGTACTTC. It translates to CASSPQTSRRETQYF.

V and J are TRBV5-1 and TRBJ2-1; 9 bases agree with TRBD1. Per germline, CDR1 SGHRS and CDR2 YFSETQ. The CDR3 loop spans 15 amino acids. V was pared by 0 bases and J by 7 bases, with 5 bases of the junction left unmatched. CDR3 nucleotides: TGCGCCAGCAGCTTGGCCTTACAGGGGGCTAATGAGCAGTTCTTC. As protein: CASSLALQGANEQFF.

The V call is TRBV6-5, the J call TRBJ1-6; 9 bases fit TRBD1. The CDR3 extends over 15 amino acids. Germline V gene lookup returns CDR1 MNHEY and CDR2 SVGAGI. V lost 6 bases, J lost 9 bases, and 9 bases stayed unmatched. CDR3 in DNA: TGTGCCAGCAGCCGTGACAGGGGGAGAGGTTCACCCCTCCACTTT. It is translated as CASSRDRGRGSPLHF.

This clone appeared a few times. The rearrangement joins TRBV5-4 to TRBJ2-7; weak D call: TRBD2 (5 bases). The CDR3 covers 12 residues. Germline V CDR1 and CDR2: SGHNT, YYREEE (reference sequence). Trimming took off 2 bases at V and 3 bases at J, with 6 bases between the two ends. CDR3 coding DNA: TGTGCCAGCAGCTTAAGCGGCTACGAGCAGTACTTC. Protein product: CASSLSGYEQYF.

The chain joins TRBV27 to TRBJ1-1, with D maybe TRBD1 (5 bases). This CDR3 has 14 residues. V was pared by 5 bases and J by 3 bases, with 13 bases between. Germline V lookup: CDR1 MNHEY, CDR2 SMNVEV (reference sequence). CDR3 loop: CASSLIREDTEAFF. The CDR3 nucleotides read TGTGCCAGCAGTCTAATCAGGGAAGACACTGAAGCTTTCTTT.

The V call is TRBV9, the J call TRBJ1-2; the D gene is possibly TRBD1 (5 bases). The CDR3 has 13 amino acids. Germline V gene sequence: CDR1 SGDLS, CDR2 YYNGEE. V was cut by 0 bases and J by 3 bases, with 6 bases left in between. The DNA for the CDR3 is TGTGCCAGCAGCGTAGGGGGGGACTATGGCTACACCTTC. The encoded protein is CASSVGGDYGYTF.

The chain combines TRBV6-5 with TRBJ2-7, with D possibly matching TRBD2 (6 bases). Germline values: CDR1 MNHEY, CDR2 SVGAGI. V gave up 7 bases and J gave up 2 bases, with 18 bases separating them. The CDR3 is 15 residues long. The CDR3 is CASITQWDSTYEQYF. The CDR3 DNA is TGTGCCAGCATTACCCAGTGGGACTCGACCTACGAGCAGTACTTC.